This TCR beta chain stems from a study of response to subunit inactivated influenza vaccine. The study's findings and limits: Seasonal influenza vaccination, on each occasion, was suggested by the authors to recruit few new T cells.

Deletions cut 1 base from V and 0 bases from J, with 11 bases between. The CDR3 is 16 residues long. Germline CDR1 is SGHRS and CDR2 is YFSETQ. As for this clonotype: Antigen unknown.

In TCRdb, the RT-PCR reads were re-called with MiXCR into one record per CDR3 protein. This table has 700,000 to 800,000 distinct CDR3 sequences, under 20% appearing once. The sequence was obtained from a man aged 50 to 60 who received an inactivated influenza vaccine. The J gene is TRBJ1-3, the V gene TRBV5-1; D not certain. This specimen consisted of PBMCs from blood, obtained roughly 5 days after vaccination. CDR3 in DNA: TGCGCCAGCAGCTTGTCGGTAGGCATCTCTGGAAACACCATATATTTT. Protein sequence: CASSLSVGISGNTIYF. Full variable domain (remainder filled in from reference TRBV5-1 and TRBJ1-3): KAGVTQTPRYLIKTRGQQVTLSCSPISGHRSVSWYQQTPGQGLQFLFEYFSETQRNKGNFPGRFSGRQFSNSRSEMNVSTLELGDSALYLCASSLSVGISGNTIYFGEGSWLTVV.